This T cell receptor beta chain was sequenced for a study of T cell responses to AZD1222 COVID-19 vaccine (dated by TCRdb to 2020 to 2022). For the wider study: AZD1222 recipients with second doses at about 4 weeks or about 12 weeks were pooled, because spike-specific TCR depth and breadth did not differ between schedules. TCR sequencing covered fewer than 250 trial participants: nearly 210 given two doses of AZD1222 and about 26 given two doses of MenACWY control vaccine. Trial participants were enrolled by age into 18-55, 56-69 and 70-plus year subgroups, with about 150, 28 and 57 TCR-sequenced participants respectively.

The CDR3 regions of human TCRbeta chains were analyzed by immunosequencing. Processing in the source paper ran as follows. Repertoire TCRs were checked for matches against a reference library of SARS-CoV-2-specific TCRs that had been generated using the MIRA antigen-specificity platform. Breadth meant the fraction of unique TCRs that were SARS-CoV-2-associated, whereas depth meant the fraction of total T cells that were SARS-CoV-2-associated. Each spike-specific TCR was assigned to its reactive spike region and to a CD4 or CD8 class using the MIRA data. Log10-transformed breadth and depth values were compared by one-way ANOVA with Sidak's multiple comparisons tests. TCRdb re-hosts the immuneACCESS table, in-frame sequences only. Its copies lack some clones; in the studies checked, an unresolved V gene accounts for under half of them, and the cause for the rest is not known. V, J and clone size are those of that table, while D and trimming were read from the DNA. Recorded for this sample are roughly 67,000 clones; roughly 90% of them occurred a single time. Roughly 7.4% of the sample goes to the ten largest clones.

Cut back by 6 bases and 4 bases, the V and J ends lie 18 bases apart. Based on the germline V gene, the CDR1 and CDR2 sequences are MNHNS and SASEGT. Including cysteine and phenylalanine, the CDR3 has 15 amino acids. The retained sequence is limited to the CDR3, 45 bases, with the frame set at the first base. Points on this clone: Its antigen is currently not known. It has no much larger one-base neighbor in the sample; base qualities were not kept.

Study-wide findings and limitations: Participants were mostly white British, with more females than males. The authors suggested clonal diversity may have been underestimated. Conclusions about previously exposed vaccinees are limited because only five to seven AZD1222 recipients were SARS-CoV-2 seropositive at baseline. Because no samples from the day 14 peak response were available, repertoires could be characterized only after the peak T cell response. Reportedly, almost half of the unique spike-specific TCRs recognized epitopes lying outside the regions that are mutated in the B.1.351 and B.1.1.7 variants. CD4 TCRs associated with the vaccine covered the entire spike protein, and the dominant responses were in regions 160-218 and 743-854. In the small 56-69-year group, the increase in depth fell short of significance, most likely because of low power. After two AZD1222 doses, spike-specific TCR breadth and depth were significantly higher than at day 0 and than in MenACWY recipients.

Reading the label with the study, this specimen's time point is: baseline before first vaccination. Vaccinee samples were obtained from the UK trials COV001 and COV002, which included a single-blind randomized controlled phase 2/3 trial of AZD1222 (ChAdOx1 nCoV-19) in healthy adults. For TCRbeta chain sequencing, PBMC samples were collected from trial participants at day 0 and at day 28 after the second dose. This sample comprised peripheral blood, obtained on day 0 of AZD1222 vaccination. The sequence was obtained from an adult in good health. The rearranged segments are TRBV6-1 and TRBJ1-2; TRBD1 is perhaps the D gene, given 6 matching bases. CDR3 protein: CASSKGTPTSYGYTF. Read as DNA, the sequence is TGTGCCAGCAGCAAAGGGACACCGACTTCCTATGGCTACACCTTC.